This T cell receptor beta chain appears in the sequencing data of a study of cytomegalovirus exposure and HLA in healthy donors. A multiplex PCR was run with 60 Vbeta primers and 13 Jbeta primers. Libraries were prepared by immunoSEQ multiplex PCR; TCRdb keeps only in-frame clonotypes and omits some of them. In the table there are 45,000 to 70,000 clones, 70% to 85% of which are singletons. Germline V gives CDR1 SEHNR, CDR2 FQNEAQ (reference sequence). The CDR3 covers 17 residues. The V and J ends lost 1 base and 2 bases respectively, with 15 bases between them. The chain links TRBV7-9 to TRBJ1-5, with D perhaps TRBD1 (5 bases). The sample taken for sequencing was PBMCs. The clonotype was recovered from a middle-aged man in good health and CMV-seronegative. The CDR3 loop is CASSLDPGPRGNQPQHF. The DNA of the CDR3 is TGTGCCAGCAGCTTAGATCCAGGGCCGCGCGGCAATCAGCCCCAGCATTTT.